Below, 13 T cell receptor beta chains from the same sample are listed, as sequenced in a study of human CD4 T cells and Enterobacteriaceae. Sorting took every CD4+ cell except CD45RA+CCR7+CD95- naive cells, reaching over 95% purity. Sequencing was performed with immunoSEQ multiplex PCR; in TCRdb, only in-frame clones are kept and a portion is missing. The repertoire holds just under 30,000 clones, with 70% to 85% as singletons. Sequenced sample: memory CD4+ T cells from blood. The receptor set was obtained from a human donor in good health.

V gene TRBV5-1 combines with J gene TRBJ2-7; 7 nucleotides match TRBD1. Germline V lookup: CDR1 SGHRS, CDR2 YFSETQ. V was clipped by 4 bases and J by 3 bases; unmatched bases: 10. CDR3 length: 15 residues. The CDR3 loop is CASSPRQGSFYEQYF. The DNA of the CDR3 is TGCGCCAGCAGCCCCAGACAGGGCAGCTTCTACGAGCAGTACTTC.

The rearrangement joins TRBV21-1 to TRBJ2-3; no DNA check was done on the table's D call, TRBD2. TRBV21-1 is a pseudogene. The CDR3 extends over 17 amino acids. CDR3 bases: TGTGCCAGCAGCTCAAGGAGGGGCGGGAGTTACCCAGATACGCAGTATTTT. It yields the protein CASSSRRGGSYPDTQYF.

The genes are TRBV27 and TRBJ2-3, with D unclear. There are 14 residues in the CDR3. The V end was cut by 2 bases, the J end by 2 bases, with 8 bases between. From germline, CDR1 is MNHEY and CDR2 SMNVEV (reference sequence). The CDR3 nucleotides read TGTGCCAGCAGTTTAAGAGATCCCACAGATACGCAGTATTTT. The encoded protein is CASSLRDPTDTQYF.

This clone was observed a few times. The CDR3: CAISSSGRASGELFF. Written as DNA, the CDR3 is TGTGCCATCAGTTCTAGCGGGAGGGCCTCGGGGGAGCTGTTTTTT. V is TRBV10-3 and J is TRBJ2-2, with TRBD2 matching over 12 bases. Germline lookup yields CDR1 ENHRY and CDR2 SYGVKD. The CDR3 covers 15 residues. The trim removed 5 bases at V and 8 bases at J, leaving 6 bases unmatched.

Concerning this clone: At one end, the junction sequence differs from germline, possibly due to a read error. V is TRBV5-1 and J is TRBJ2-7; D ambiguous. The CDR3 is made up of 12 amino acids. Germline V gene data show CDR1 as SGHRS and CDR2 as YFSETQ. The CDR3 reads CASSLAWVGRPF. CDR3 DNA: TGCGCCAGCAGCTTGGCTTGGGTGGGTCGCCCCTTC. Together with reference TRBV5-1 and TRBJ2-7, the CDR3 gives the full variable domain: KAGVTQTPRYLIKTRGQQVTLSCSPISGHRSVSWYQQTPGQGLQFLFEYFSETQRNKGNFPGRFSGRQFSNSRSEMNVSTLELGDSALYLCASSLAWVGRPFGPGTRLTVT.

The CDR3 protein is CASSLLWGSTDTQYF. Written as DNA, the CDR3 is TGCGCCAGCAGCTTGTTATGGGGGAGCACAGATACGCAGTATTTT. The chain is built from TRBV5-1 and TRBJ2-3; D tentatively fits TRBD1 or TRBD2 (5 bases each). The CDR3 loop spans 15 amino acids. The V gene lost 1 base and the J gene lost 0 bases, with 9 bases spanning the gap. The germline V gene has CDR1 SGHRS and CDR2 YFSETQ.

This clone was picked up one time. This rearrangement joins TRBV2 to TRBJ1-2, with D possibly TRBD1 on 5 matching bases. Germline CDR1 SNHLY, CDR2 FYNNEI. V shed 2 bases and J shed 2 bases, with 9 bases lying between them. CDR3 length equals 14 residues. The CDR3 loop is CASSEPRANYGYTF. The CDR3 DNA reads as TGTGCCAGCAGTGAACCCAGGGCAAACTATGGCTACACCTTC. The full variable domain, its missing parts supplied by reference TRBV2 and TRBJ1-2, is EPEVTQTPSHQVTQMGQEVILRCVPISNHLYFYWYRQILGQKVEFLVSFYNNEISEKSEIFDDQFSVERPDGSNFTLKIRSTKLEDSAMYFCASSEPRANYGYTFGSGTRLTVV.

The rearrangement joins TRBV9 to TRBJ1-2; possibly TRBD1 for D (5 bases). The V gene lost 0 bases and the J gene lost 8 bases, with 14 bases spanning the gap. Germline V gene sequence: CDR1 SGDLS, CDR2 YYNGEE. The CDR3 length is 14 residues. CDR3 DNA sequence: TGTGCCAGCAGCGTAGCTGGGGCAAGAGGAGGCTACACCTTC. Protein sequence: CASSVAGARGGYTF.

The chain has TRBV30 and TRBJ1-6; D is unresolved. The V end lost 4 bases, the J end lost 10 bases, and 14 bases lay between the germline ends. This CDR3 has 13 residues. CDR1 is GTSNPN, CDR2 SVGIG, per germline (reference sequence). The CDR3 loop is CAWTSNRGSPLHF. The CDR3 DNA sequence: TGTGCCTGGACTTCAAACCGAGGCTCACCCCTCCACTTT.

Here the CDR3 reads CASSGSGVSEQYF. For the CDR3, the DNA is TGCGCCAGTTCAGGGTCCGGGGTGTCCGAGCAGTACTTC. The rearrangement links TRBV10-1 to TRBJ2-7; D is perhaps TRBD1 or TRBD2 (5 bases each). This CDR3 is built from 13 residues. V was pared by 9 bases and J by 6 bases, with 18 bases between. CDR1 and CDR2 from the germline V gene are WNHNN and SYGVQD (reference sequence).

This chain uses TRBV5-8 with TRBJ1-2; 8 bases align to TRBD1. V trimming: 2 bases; J trimming: 0 bases; junction bases outside the gene matches: 3. The CDR3 contains 15 residues. Germline CDR1 and CDR2: SGHTS and YDEGEE. The CDR3 loop is CASSFGDRPNYGYTF. The CDR3 DNA reads as TGTGCCAGCAGCTTTGGGGACAGGCCTAACTATGGCTACACCTTC.

CDR3 protein: CAGTGVGDTQYF. In DNA form, the CDR3 reads TGTGCCGGTACAGGGGTTGGCGATACGCAGTATTTT. The chain couples TRBV7-9 to TRBJ2-3; TRBD1 matches at 7 bases. Trimming took 11 bases from V and 6 from J; bases not matched to a gene: 8. CDR1 is SEHNR, CDR2 FQNEAQ, per germline (reference sequence). The CDR3 extends over 12 amino acids.

By sample fraction, this clone is large (0.1 to 1%). The chain carries TRBV6-5 and TRBJ2-1; 11 bases are shared with TRBD1. CDR1 is MNHEY, CDR2 SVGAGI, per germline. CDR3 length: 15 amino acids. Unmatched junction bases numbered 5, after V lost 6 bases and J lost 4 bases. The chain's CDR3 is CASSPGQGVYNEQFF. CDR3 sequence (DNA): TGTGCCAGCAGCCCGGGACAGGGGGTGTACAATGAGCAGTTCTTC.